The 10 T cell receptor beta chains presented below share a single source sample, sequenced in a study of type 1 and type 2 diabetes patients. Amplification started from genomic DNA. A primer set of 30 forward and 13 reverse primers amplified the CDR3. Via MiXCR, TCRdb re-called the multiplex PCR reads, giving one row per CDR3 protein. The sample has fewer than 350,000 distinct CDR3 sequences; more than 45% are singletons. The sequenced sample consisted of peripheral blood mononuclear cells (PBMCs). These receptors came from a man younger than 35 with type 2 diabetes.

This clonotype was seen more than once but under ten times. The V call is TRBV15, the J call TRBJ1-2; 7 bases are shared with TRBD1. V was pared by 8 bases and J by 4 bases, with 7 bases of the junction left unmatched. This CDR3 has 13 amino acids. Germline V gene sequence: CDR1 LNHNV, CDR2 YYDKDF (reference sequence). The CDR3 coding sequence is TGTGCCACCTTTCGGGAGGGGGCCTATGGCTACACCTTC. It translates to CATFREGAYGYTF.

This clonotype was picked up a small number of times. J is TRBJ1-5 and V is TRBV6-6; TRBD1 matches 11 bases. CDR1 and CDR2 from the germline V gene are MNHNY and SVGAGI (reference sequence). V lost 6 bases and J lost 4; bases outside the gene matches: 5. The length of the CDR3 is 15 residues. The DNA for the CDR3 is TGTGCCAGCAGCCTTTGGGACAGGGGGAATCAGCCCCAGCATTTT. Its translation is CASSLWDRGNQPQHF.

This CDR3 reads CASSHSRQGETQYF. CDR3 DNA: TGTGCCAGCAGCCACTCCAGACAGGGGGAGACCCAGTACTTC. This chain connects TRBV13 to TRBJ2-5, with 8 nucleotides matching TRBD1. The junction had 7 bases not matched to a gene; V was cut back by 5 bases and J by 5 bases. Germline-derived CDR1 and CDR2 are PRHDT and FYEKMQ (reference sequence). The CDR3 contains 14 residues.

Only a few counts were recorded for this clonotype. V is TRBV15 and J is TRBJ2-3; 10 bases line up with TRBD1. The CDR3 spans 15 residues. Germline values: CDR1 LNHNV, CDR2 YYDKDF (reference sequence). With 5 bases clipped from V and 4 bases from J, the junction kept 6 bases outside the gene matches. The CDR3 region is CATSGQGVFSDTQYF. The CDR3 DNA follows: TGTGCCACCAGCGGACAGGGGGTGTTTTCAGATACGCAGTATTTT.

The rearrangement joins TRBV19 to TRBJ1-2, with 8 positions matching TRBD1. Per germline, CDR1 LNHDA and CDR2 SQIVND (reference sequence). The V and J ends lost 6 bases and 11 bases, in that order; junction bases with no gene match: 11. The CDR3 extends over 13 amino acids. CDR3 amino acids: CASRTTGDRNYTF. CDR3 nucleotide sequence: TGTGCCAGTAGGACGACAGGGGATAGGAATTACACCTTC.

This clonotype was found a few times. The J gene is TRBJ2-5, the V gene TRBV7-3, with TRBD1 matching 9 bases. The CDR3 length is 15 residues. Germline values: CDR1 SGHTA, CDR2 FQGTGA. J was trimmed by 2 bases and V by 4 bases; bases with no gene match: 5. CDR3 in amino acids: CASSSGTGLQETQYF. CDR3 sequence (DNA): TGTGCCAGCAGCTCCGGGACAGGGCTGCAAGAGACCCAGTACTTC. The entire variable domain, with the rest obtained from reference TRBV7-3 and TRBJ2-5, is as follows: GAGVSQTPSNKVTEKGKYVELRCDPISGHTALYWYRQSLGQGPEFLIYFQGTGAADDSGLPNDRFFAVRPEGSVSTLKIQRTERGDSAVYLCASSSGTGLQETQYFGPGTRLLVL.

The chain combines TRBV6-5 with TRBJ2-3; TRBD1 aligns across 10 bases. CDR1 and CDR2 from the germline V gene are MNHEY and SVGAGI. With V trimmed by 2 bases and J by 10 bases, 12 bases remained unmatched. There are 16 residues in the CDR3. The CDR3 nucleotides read TGTGCCAGCAGTTACGAAGCGGGGACAGGGGCGAGTCCGCAGTATTTT. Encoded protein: CASSYEAGTGASPQYF.

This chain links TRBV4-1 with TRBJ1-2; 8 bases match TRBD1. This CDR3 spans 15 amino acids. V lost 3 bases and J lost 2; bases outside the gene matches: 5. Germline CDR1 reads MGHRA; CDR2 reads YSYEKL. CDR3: CASSQDGTGNYGYTF. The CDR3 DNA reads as TGCGCCAGCAGCCAGGACGGGACAGGCAACTATGGCTACACCTTC.

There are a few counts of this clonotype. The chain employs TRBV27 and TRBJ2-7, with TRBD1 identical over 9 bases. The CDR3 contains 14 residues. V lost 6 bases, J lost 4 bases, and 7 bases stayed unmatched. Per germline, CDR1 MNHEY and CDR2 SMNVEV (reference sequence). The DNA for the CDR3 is TGTGCCAGCAGGGATACCGACAGGGGGTACGAGCAGTACTTC. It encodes CASRDTDRGYEQYF.

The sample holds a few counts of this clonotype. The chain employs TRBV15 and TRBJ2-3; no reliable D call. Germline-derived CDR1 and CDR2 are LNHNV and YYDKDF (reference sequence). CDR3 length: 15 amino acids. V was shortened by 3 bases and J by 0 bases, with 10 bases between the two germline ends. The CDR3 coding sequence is TGTGCCACCAGCAGGGGGTCAGTGAGCACAGATACGCAGTATTTT. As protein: CATSRGSVSTDTQYF.